The 26 T cell receptor beta chains given below trace back to one sample, sequenced in a study of CD8 T cells in Susac syndrome. Random hexamers served to reverse transcribe roughly 0.5 to 1 ug RNA. TCRdb re-derived calls from the immunoSEQ multiplex PCR reads in MiXCR, one entry per CDR3 protein. The repertoire holds some 130,000 distinct CDR3 sequences, with 90% to 95% as singletons. Sequenced: CD4+ T cells from PBMCs. The receptors originated from a human donor in good health.

V and J are TRBV24-1 and TRBJ2-1; D remains unclear. CDR1 KGHDR and CDR2 SFDVKD come from the germline V gene. With 4 bases removed from V and 5 bases from J, the gap between germline ends came to 8 bases. This CDR3 has 13 residues. CDR3 coding DNA: TGTGCCACCAGTGAAGGGCTAAACAATGAGCAGTTCTTC. The encoded protein is CATSEGLNNEQFF.

This sequence joins TRBV20-1 and TRBJ2-2; D ambiguous. This CDR3 is 15 amino acids long. V was pared by 6 bases and J by 1 base, with 15 bases between. Looked up from germline, CDR1 is DFQATT and CDR2 is SNEGSKA (reference sequence). In DNA, the CDR3 is TGCAGTGCCCTGAGCTCAGGCGAGAACACCGGGGAGCTGTTTTTT. Amino acid sequence: CSALSSGENTGELFF.

The DNA for the CDR3 is TGTGCCAGCAGCACAACTTCTCTAGCGGACTACGAGCAGTACTTC. Protein product: CASSTTSLADYEQYF. The chain links TRBV3-1 to TRBJ2-7, with 7 bases matching TRBD2. The V gene end was trimmed by 5 bases and the J gene end by 3 bases; junction bases not matched to a gene: 10. Germline V gene lookup returns CDR1 LGHDT and CDR2 YNNKEL (reference sequence). CDR3 length equals 15 residues.

The chain combines TRBV30 with TRBJ2-5, with no clear D. The CDR3 is 10 amino acids. V was trimmed by 6 bases and J by 1 base, leaving 3 bases between them. Germline V CDR1 and CDR2: GTSNPN, SVGIG (reference sequence). The CDR3 DNA is TGTGCCTGCCTCCAAGAGACCCAGTACTTC. Translated, it gives CACLQETQYF.

The CDR3 bases are TGTGCCAGCACTCGCTCCTCGGGGCCTCCCTCTGGGGCCAACGTCCTGACTTTC. It encodes CASTRSSGPPSGANVLTF. The chain has TRBV7-9 and TRBJ2-6; D possibly matches TRBD1 or TRBD2 (5 bases each). The CDR3 totals 18 residues. V was trimmed by 7 bases and J by 0 bases, leaving 19 bases between them. The germline gives CDR1 SEHNR, CDR2 FQNEAQ (reference sequence).

The chain links TRBV2 to TRBJ2-7, with D possibly being TRBD2 (5 bases). The V end was cut by 4 bases, the J end by 6 bases, with 19 bases between. The CDR3 spans 15 residues. Germline-derived CDR1 and CDR2 are SNHLY and FYNNEI. For the CDR3, the DNA is TGTGCCAGCAGTGGGGAGATGAACCGGTTAGTCGAGCAGTACTTC. Translating gives CASSGEMNRLVEQYF.

The genes are TRBV25-1 and TRBJ1-5; D possibly corresponds to TRBD1 (6 bases). The V end lost 4 bases, the J end lost 0 bases, and 10 bases lay between the germline ends. There are 15 residues in the CDR3. Germline CDR1 reads MGHDK; CDR2 reads SYGVNS. CDR3 region: CASSVGATSNQPQHF. As DNA, the CDR3 is TGTGCCAGCAGTGTGGGGGCAACTAGCAATCAGCCCCAGCATTTT.

This clonotype was counted a single time. The V and J genes are TRBV5-1 and TRBJ2-7; no definite D call. Deletions cut 0 bases from V and 7 bases from J, with 11 bases between. The CDR3 has 13 residues. The V gene's germline CDR1 is SGHRS and CDR2 YFSETQ. The CDR3 DNA reads TGCGCCAGCAGCTTGGAGTTCAAGGGAGAGCAGTACTTC. Its protein is CASSLEFKGEQYF.

This clonotype appeared a single time. This sequence joins TRBV7-2 and TRBJ2-2; D tentatively reads TRBD1 or TRBD2 (5 bases each). CDR1 SGHTA and CDR2 FQGNSA come from the germline V gene. V was pared by 3 bases and J by 8 bases, with 22 bases between. The CDR3 runs 17 residues. CDR3 protein: CASSLRAGAAMTGELFF. In DNA form, the CDR3 reads TGTGCCAGCAGCTTGAGGGCTGGGGCGGCAATGACTGGGGAGCTGTTTTTT.

The chain couples TRBV30 to TRBJ1-1, with D hard to call. The ends were cut back, 2 bases at V and 4 bases at J, with 11 bases in the middle. Germline V CDR1 and CDR2: GTSNPN, SVGIG (reference sequence). The CDR3 sequence is 13 residues long. The CDR3 is CAWSSGPSTEAFF. CDR3 bases: TGTGCCTGGAGTTCTGGACCGAGCACTGAAGCTTTCTTT.

The gene calls are TRBV5-1 and TRBJ2-1; 7 bases agree with TRBD1. Losses at the gene ends were 3 bases for V and 3 bases for J; bases not matched to a gene: 6. Germline V gene lookup returns CDR1 SGHRS and CDR2 YFSETQ. The CDR3 is 15 residues long. This CDR3 is CASSSGTARYNEQFF. Written as DNA, the CDR3 is TGCGCCAGCAGCTCGGGGACAGCCCGCTACAATGAGCAGTTCTTC.

The J gene is TRBJ2-7, the V gene TRBV28; D not resolved. This CDR3 has 15 residues. V gave up 3 bases and J gave up 1 base, with 13 bases separating them. Germline-derived CDR1 and CDR2 are MDHEN and SYDVKM. Here the CDR3 reads CASSLIRTVSYEQYF. The DNA for the CDR3 is TGTGCCAGCAGTTTGATTCGGACGGTATCCTACGAGCAGTACTTC. Using reference TRBV28 and TRBJ2-7 for the parts outside the CDR3, the full variable domain is DVKVTQSSRYLVKRTGEKVFLECVQDMDHENMFWYRQDPGLGLRLIYFSYDVKMKEKGDIPEGYSVSREKKERFSLILESASTNQTSMYLCASSLIRTVSYEQYFGPGTRLTVT.

The genes are TRBV3-1 and TRBJ1-2; 9 bases are shared with TRBD1. Trimming cost V 4 bases and J 6 bases; bases outside gene matches: 3. Looked up from germline, CDR1 is LGHDT and CDR2 is YNNKEL (reference sequence). The CDR3 covers 13 residues. The CDR3 protein is CASSLGTGHGYTF. The DNA of the CDR3 is TGTGCCAGCAGCCTCGGGACAGGGCATGGCTACACCTTC.

Details on this clonotype: One end of the junction does not line up with germline, which may come from a read error. The rearrangement uses TRBV7-2 and TRBJ2-2, with 8 bases aligning to TRBD2. This CDR3 spans 16 amino acids. CDR1 is SGHTA and CDR2 is FQGNSA in the germline V gene. CDR3 in DNA: TGTGCCAGCAGCCTAGCCGGGAGGGCCGTCACCGGGGAGCTGTTTTTT. Translating it yields CASSLAGRAVTGELFF.

This sequence joins TRBV28 and TRBJ2-3; the match to TRBD2 covers 8 bases. The CDR3 runs 17 residues. Per the germline V gene, CDR1 is MDHEN and CDR2 is SYDVKM. With 3 bases clipped from V and 5 bases from J, the junction kept 13 bases outside the gene matches. CDR3: CASSFRGSGRAQDTQYF. The CDR3 region has the DNA TGTGCCAGCAGTTTTCGGGGGTCCGGGAGGGCCCAAGATACGCAGTATTTT.

The V gene is TRBV5-1, the J gene TRBJ2-5; 7 bases fit TRBD2. The trim removed 4 bases at V and 1 base at J, leaving 7 bases unmatched. This CDR3 is 15 amino acids long. CDR1 and CDR2 from the germline V gene are SGHRS and YFSETQ. CDR3 amino acids: CASSLGLVGQETQYF. Here the CDR3 DNA reads TGCGCCAGCAGCCTCGGACTAGTCGGCCAAGAGACCCAGTACTTC.

The rearrangement joins TRBV24-1 to TRBJ2-2; TRBD2 is a possible D gene (6 bases). V shed 9 bases and J shed 7 bases, with 8 bases lying between them. CDR1 is KGHDR, CDR2 SFDVKD, per germline. This CDR3 has 11 amino acids. This CDR3 reads CATAGGGELFF. Here the CDR3 DNA reads TGTGCCACCGCCGGGGGCGGGGAGCTGTTTTTT.

Here the CDR3 reads CASSLATRSYNEQFF. CDR3 sequence (DNA): TGCGCCAGCAGCTTGGCCACTAGGAGCTACAATGAGCAGTTCTTC. The chain recombines TRBV5-1 with TRBJ2-1; D perhaps matches TRBD2 (5 bases). The CDR3 length is 15 residues. V was pared by 0 bases and J by 3 bases, with 10 bases between. Germline values: CDR1 SGHRS, CDR2 YFSETQ.

This chain connects TRBV24-1 to TRBJ2-2; D perhaps matches TRBD1 (5 bases). CDR1 KGHDR and CDR2 SFDVKD come from the germline V gene. V lost 5 bases to trimming and J lost 3 bases, with 9 bases between them. This CDR3 has 14 amino acids. The CDR3 nucleotides read TGTGCCACCAGTGGCAGGGTGGACACCGGGGAGCTGTTTTTT. This codes for CATSGRVDTGELFF.

This chain uses TRBV5-1 with TRBJ2-2, with D perhaps matching TRBD1 or TRBD2 (5 bases each). Trimming cost V 6 bases and J 5 bases, with 23 bases left between them. The CDR3 is made up of 17 amino acids. Looked up from germline, CDR1 is SGHRS and CDR2 is YFSETQ. This CDR3 is CASTFDSGTLETGELFF. The CDR3 DNA follows: TGCGCCAGCACGTTCGATTCCGGGACGCTCGAGACCGGGGAGCTGTTTTTT.

The gene calls are TRBV28 and TRBJ2-7; 9 bases are shared with TRBD1. V lost 7 bases to trimming and J lost 6 bases; unmatched junction nucleotides: 13. The CDR3 is 15 residues long. In germline, CDR1 is MDHEN, CDR2 SYDVKM. CDR3 coding DNA: TGTGCCAGCACCCAAACCGGGACAGGGCTCGGCGAGCAGTACTTC. This codes for CASTQTGTGLGEQYF.

The chain has TRBV11-1 and TRBJ2-1; D is possibly TRBD1 (6 bases). The CDR3 sequence is 13 residues long. Trimming stripped 1 base from V and 11 bases from J, with 12 bases between. Germline V CDR1 and CDR2: SGHAT, FQDESV (reference sequence). This CDR3 is CASSLDEGVKQFF. The CDR3 DNA is TGTGCCAGCAGCTTAGACGAGGGGGTGAAGCAGTTCTTC.

This chain connects TRBV3-1 to TRBJ1-2; D uncertain. The CDR3 length is 14 residues. The germline V gene encodes CDR1 LGHDT and CDR2 YNNKEL (reference sequence). V lost 3 bases and J 6 bases, leaving 14 bases between the germline ends. Written as DNA, the CDR3 is TGTGCCAGCAGCCACTCCACGGAAGGCCATGGCTACACCTTC. This gives the protein CASSHSTEGHGYTF.

This chain connects TRBV19 to TRBJ2-1; 9 bases are shared with TRBD1. V dropped 5 bases and J dropped 8; count of bases not matched to a gene: 10. This CDR3 is 15 amino acids long. Germline CDR1 is LNHDA and CDR2 is SQIVND (reference sequence). The DNA for the CDR3 is TGTGCCAGTAGTCCCCGGGACAGGGCTCCTCATGAGCAGTTCTTC. This codes for CASSPRDRAPHEQFF.

The table lists this clonotype with a count of one. The J gene is TRBJ2-1, the V gene TRBV13; unclear D gene. With 3 bases removed from V and 8 bases from J, the gap between germline ends came to 5 bases. The CDR3 has 11 residues. Per the germline V gene, CDR1 is PRHDT and CDR2 is FYEKMQ (reference sequence). The CDR3 protein is CASSFVYEQFF. CDR3 DNA sequence: TGTGCCAGCAGCTTCGTTTATGAGCAGTTCTTC.

The V call is TRBV20-1, the J call TRBJ2-7; perhaps D is TRBD1 or TRBD2 (5 bases each). Germline CDR1 is DFQATT and CDR2 is SNEGSKA (reference sequence). This CDR3 has 12 residues. V lost 6 bases, J lost 3 bases, and 12 bases lay in between. In DNA, the CDR3 is TGCAGTGCCTTCAGGGACCTCTACGAGCAGTACTTC. Encoded protein: CSAFRDLYEQYF.